These 28 T cell receptor beta chains were all obtained from the same sample, sequenced in a study of blood T cell repertoires in COVID-19. Sequencing used immunoSEQ multiplex PCR; TCRdb keeps in-frame clones, though not all of them. The table has about 99,000 clones, roughly 89% seen once; the top ten hold less than 2%. The specimen sequenced was peripheral blood. The receptors stem from a man between 65 and 85 years old with active or convalescent COVID-19.

This clone was seen just once. The chain recombines TRBV6-2 or TRBV6-3 with TRBJ1-5; 12 bases align to TRBD1. Germline lookup yields CDR1 MNHEY and CDR2 SVGEGT. V lost 0 bases and J lost 4; bases outside the gene matches: 13. The CDR3 consists of 20 residues. CDR3 bases: TGTGCCAGCAGTTACTCGAGGGACAGGGGGCCGGATAGCCCTAATCAGCCCCAGCATTTT. Residues: CASSYSRDRGPDSPNQPQHF.

The rearrangement joins TRBV3-1 (or the pseudogene TRBV3-2) to TRBJ1-4; D is possibly TRBD1 (6 bases). Germline CDR1 is LGHDT and CDR2 is YNNKEL (reference sequence). The CDR3 spans 15 residues. Between the trimmed V and J ends, which lost 6 bases and 6 bases, there was a span of 17 bases. CDR3 DNA sequence: TGTGCCAGCAGTTCCAGCAGGGGTTGGGATGAAAAACTGTTTTTT. The encoded protein is CASSSSRGWDEKLFF.

The CDR3 loop is CASSDNRADTQYF. DNA for the CDR3: TGTGCCAGCAGCGACAACCGGGCAGATACGCAGTATTTT. V usage is TRBV9 and J usage is TRBJ2-3; D unresolved. The ends were cut back, 3 bases at V and 4 bases at J, with 9 bases in the middle. The V gene's germline CDR1 is SGDLS and CDR2 YYNGEE. CDR3 length: 13 residues.

This clone was seen more than once but under ten times. This chain joins TRBV2 and TRBJ1-5, with no clear D. CDR3 length: 15 residues. Germline V lookup: CDR1 SNHLY, CDR2 FYNNEI. V was trimmed by 3 bases and J by 2 bases, leaving 11 bases between them. The CDR3 nucleotides are TGTGCCAGCAGTGAGGGTCTAGGTGGCAATCAGCCCCAGCATTTT. It translates to CASSEGLGGNQPQHF.

V is TRBV4-3 and J is TRBJ2-2, with 12 bases aligning to TRBD1. This CDR3 contains 16 residues. CDR1 is LGHNA, CDR2 YSLEER, per germline. The junction had 4 bases not matched to a gene; V was cut back by 3 bases and J by 5 bases. The DNA of the CDR3 is TGCGCCAGCAGCCAGGGGACAGGGGGCTGGACCGGGGAGCTGTTTTTT. This translates into CASSQGTGGWTGELFF.

The count of this clone is one. The DNA of the CDR3 is TGTGCCATCAGCCAGGACAATCAGCCCCAGCATTTT. Translating gives CAISQDNQPQHF. The chain carries TRBV10-3 and TRBJ1-5; D gene uncertain. Germline V CDR1 and CDR2: ENHRY, SYGVKD. V was trimmed by 6 bases and J by 3 bases, leaving 6 bases between them. The CDR3 has 12 amino acids.

V usage is TRBV27 and J usage is TRBJ1-5; D is perhaps TRBD1 (6 bases). Germline V CDR1 and CDR2: MNHEY, SMNVEV (reference sequence). The CDR3 covers 16 residues. Trimming took off 2 bases at V and 2 bases at J, with 13 bases between the two ends. Here the CDR3 DNA reads TGTGCCAGCAGTTTAGGGGGGGCCAGGCGCAATCAGCCCCAGCATTTT. It encodes CASSLGGARRNQPQHF.

This rearrangement joins TRBV18 to TRBJ1-1, with 8 bases identical to TRBD1. CDR1 and CDR2 (germline): KGHSH, LQKENI. The CDR3 is 14 residues long. Germline trimming cut 4 bases from V and 5 bases from J; bases unmatched to any gene: 6. The CDR3 region has the DNA TGTGCCAGCTCACTTCTGACAGGGGAGACTGAAGCTTTCTTT. Translating gives CASSLLTGETEAFF.

V and J are TRBV18 and TRBJ1-3; D not resolved. V was pared by 3 bases and J by 8 bases, with 14 bases between. The germline gives CDR1 KGHSH, CDR2 LQKENI. The CDR3 is 14 residues long. The chain's CDR3 is CASSPLPAADTIYF. The CDR3 region has the DNA TGTGCCAGCTCACCCCTCCCCGCGGCGGACACCATATATTTT.

DNA for the CDR3: TGTGCCATCAGTGAGTCGCGCCAGGGGATTCAGCCCCAGCATTTT. It is translated as CAISESRQGIQPQHF. The gene calls are TRBV10-3 and TRBJ1-5, with D possibly being TRBD1 (6 bases). Looked up from germline, CDR1 is ENHRY and CDR2 is SYGVKD. This CDR3 region has 15 residues. With 0 bases removed from V and 6 bases from J, the gap between germline ends came to 12 bases.

Written as DNA, the CDR3 is TGTGCCACCAGTGATTCCAGAAGTAATCAGCCCCAGCATTTT. It translates to CATSDSRSNQPQHF. The chain joins TRBV24-1 to TRBJ1-5; D not resolved. The CDR3 is 14 residues long. V dropped 2 bases and J dropped 4 bases, with 8 bases sitting between them. Germline V CDR1 and CDR2: KGHDR, SFDVKD.

The gene calls are TRBV6-5 and TRBJ2-7; D is perhaps TRBD1 (7 bases). The CDR3 length is 12 residues. Trimming stripped 6 bases from V and 7 bases from J, with 13 bases between. CDR1 and CDR2 from the germline V gene are MNHEY and SVGAGI. The CDR3 nucleotides read TGTGCCAGCAGCAGACAGGGAGGAGAGCAGTACTTC. This translates into CASSRQGGEQYF.

This clone has only a few counts. The chain combines TRBV10-2 with TRBJ1-5; D gene ambiguous. V gave up 6 bases and J gave up 5 bases, with 14 bases separating them. This CDR3 has 14 amino acids. CDR1 is WSHSY and CDR2 is SAAADI in the germline V gene. CDR3 nucleotide sequence: TGCGCCAGCAGCCCCGGAGTCACCCATCAGCCCCAGCATTTT. Its translation is CASSPGVTHQPQHF.

For the CDR3, the DNA is TGTGCCAGCAGCTTGGCCGGGGGGGGAAACACCGGGGAGCTGTTTTTT. It is translated as CASSLAGGGNTGELFF. The chain employs TRBV11-2 and TRBJ2-2; 8 nucleotides align to TRBD2. The CDR3 is 16 amino acids. Germline V gene data show CDR1 as SGHAT and CDR2 as FQNNGV. V lost 3 bases and J lost 2; bases outside the gene matches: 5.

The table lists this clone with a count of one. This rearrangement joins TRBV7-2 to TRBJ1-6; tentative D call: TRBD1 (6 bases). CDR3 length: 14 residues. CDR1 is SGHTA, CDR2 FQGNSA, per germline. Trimming removed 5 bases from V and 10 bases from J, with 15 bases in between. The DNA of the CDR3 is TGTGCCAGCAGCCCCGAGGGGGGGAGATCACCCCTCCACTTT. Protein sequence: CASSPEGGRSPLHF.

This chain connects TRBV28 to TRBJ1-1, with no clear D. Trimming took off 6 bases at V and 1 base at J, with 9 bases between the two ends. Germline assignment: CDR1 MDHEN and CDR2 SYDVKM. This CDR3 has 13 residues. CDR3: CASSLGGNTEAFF. In DNA, the CDR3 is TGTGCCAGCAGCCTTGGAGGGAACACTGAAGCTTTCTTT.

The chain recombines TRBV2 with TRBJ2-1; 8 bases align to TRBD2. Trimming took 6 bases from V and 7 from J; bases not matched to a gene: 11. This CDR3 region has 15 residues. In germline, CDR1 is SNHLY, CDR2 FYNNEI. The CDR3 region has the DNA TGTGCCAGCAGCCCTAGGTACGGGGGGGCTAATGAGCAGTTCTTC. This codes for CASSPRYGGANEQFF.

This clone was seen just once. This sequence joins TRBV11-3 and TRBJ2-7; a possible D gene is TRBD2 (5 bases). Germline loops: CDR1 SGHNT, CDR2 YENEEA. Trimming pared 9 bases from V and 0 bases from J, leaving 15 bases between. The CDR3 is 14 amino acids. The CDR3 DNA reads as TGTGCCAGTGCGGGCCGGGCGAGCTCCTACGAGCAGTACTTC. Protein: CASAGRASSYEQYF.

V is TRBV6-5 and J is TRBJ1-2, with a possible D match to TRBD1 (5 bases). Deletions cut 8 bases from V and 1 base from J, with 8 bases between. Germline V gene data show CDR1 as MNHEY and CDR2 as SVGAGI. CDR3 length: 12 amino acids. CDR3 residues: CASDRSNYGYTF. CDR3 DNA sequence: TGTGCCAGCGACAGAAGTAACTATGGCTACACCTTC.

The J gene is TRBJ2-7, the V gene TRBV5-4; 11 bases map to TRBD1. The length of the CDR3 is 13 residues. V was clipped by 2 bases and J by 6 bases; unmatched bases: 1. Germline CDR1 and CDR2: SGHNT and YYREEE (reference sequence). CDR3 amino acids: CASSFGTGGEQYF. The CDR3 DNA reads TGTGCCAGCAGCTTCGGGACAGGGGGCGAGCAGTACTTC.

The chain has TRBV19 and TRBJ1-4; TRBD1 agrees at 10 bases. With V trimmed by 5 bases and J by 6 bases, 6 bases remained unmatched. The CDR3 is 15 amino acids. The V gene's germline CDR1 is LNHDA and CDR2 SQIVND (reference sequence). CDR3 DNA sequence: TGTGCCAGTAGTTCCTCCGGGACAGGGGATGAAAAACTGTTTTTT. As protein: CASSSSGTGDEKLFF.

This clone was seen a few times. The chain has TRBV2 and TRBJ1-5; D uncertain. Germline V CDR1 and CDR2: SNHLY, FYNNEI. The CDR3 contains 14 residues. The V gene lost 8 bases and the J gene lost 5 bases, with 16 bases spanning the gap. CDR3: CASRYSGGDQPQHF. The CDR3, as DNA: TGTGCCAGCCGATACTCGGGAGGAGATCAGCCCCAGCATTTT.

To note about this clone: Other DNA sequences of this sample code for an identical CDR3. The chain couples TRBV5-1 to TRBJ2-1; the match to TRBD2 covers 9 bases. CDR3 length: 16 amino acids. Losses at the gene ends were 0 bases for V and 7 bases for J; bases not matched to a gene: 8. Looked up from germline, CDR1 is SGHRS and CDR2 is YFSETQ. In nucleotides, the CDR3 is TGCGCCAGCAGCTTGGCCGGGGGCGGGGGGGCGAATGAGCAGTTCTTC. This gives the protein CASSLAGGGGANEQFF.

V usage is TRBV10-3 and J usage is TRBJ1-5; D possibly corresponds to TRBD1 (6 bases). Between the trimmed V and J ends, which lost 3 bases and 0 bases, there was a span of 12 bases. Germline CDR1 and CDR2: ENHRY and SYGVKD. This CDR3 is built from 16 residues. The CDR3 region has the DNA TGTGCCATCAGTGATTCCGGGACATATAGCAATCAGCCCCAGCATTTT. It yields the protein CAISDSGTYSNQPQHF.

A note on this clone: The junction departs from the called germline gene at one end, perhaps through a read error. The J gene is TRBJ2-7, the V gene TRBV15, with a possible D match to TRBD1 (6 bases). Germline V lookup: CDR1 LNHNV, CDR2 YYDKDF (reference sequence). The CDR3 length is 14 residues. The CDR3 reads CATSRDRGSNEQYF. The CDR3 DNA reads TGTGCCACCAGCAGAGACAGGGGCTCCAACGAGCAGTACTTC.

The gene calls are TRBV30 and TRBJ2-3, with D possibly matching TRBD1 (5 bases). The length of the CDR3 is 15 residues. Trimming took off 0 bases at V and 0 bases at J, with 10 bases between the two ends. Looked up from germline, CDR1 is GTSNPN and CDR2 is SVGIG (reference sequence). The CDR3 coding sequence is TGTGCCTGGAGTGTAGGGGATGGGAGCACAGATACGCAGTATTTT. Residues: CAWSVGDGSTDTQYF.

The chain links TRBV10-3 to TRBJ1-6; possibly TRBD1 for D (5 bases). This CDR3 contains 18 residues. CDR1 and CDR2 (germline): ENHRY, SYGVKD. Between the trimmed V and J ends, which lost 2 bases and 4 bases, there was a span of 18 bases. For the CDR3, the DNA is TGTGCCATCAGTGAGAGGAGGGTGGGGGAGCTATATAATTCACCCCTCCACTTT. It yields the protein CAISERRVGELYNSPLHF.

V is TRBV3-1 (or the pseudogene TRBV3-2) and J is TRBJ2-5, with a possible D match to TRBD2 (5 bases). Trimming removed 8 bases from V and 2 bases from J, with 9 bases in between. The CDR3 runs 12 residues. Germline CDR1 is LGHDT and CDR2 is YNNKEL (reference sequence). CDR3 residues: CASRDFQETQYF. In DNA form, the CDR3 reads TGTGCCAGCCGGGATTTTCAAGAGACCCAGTACTTC.